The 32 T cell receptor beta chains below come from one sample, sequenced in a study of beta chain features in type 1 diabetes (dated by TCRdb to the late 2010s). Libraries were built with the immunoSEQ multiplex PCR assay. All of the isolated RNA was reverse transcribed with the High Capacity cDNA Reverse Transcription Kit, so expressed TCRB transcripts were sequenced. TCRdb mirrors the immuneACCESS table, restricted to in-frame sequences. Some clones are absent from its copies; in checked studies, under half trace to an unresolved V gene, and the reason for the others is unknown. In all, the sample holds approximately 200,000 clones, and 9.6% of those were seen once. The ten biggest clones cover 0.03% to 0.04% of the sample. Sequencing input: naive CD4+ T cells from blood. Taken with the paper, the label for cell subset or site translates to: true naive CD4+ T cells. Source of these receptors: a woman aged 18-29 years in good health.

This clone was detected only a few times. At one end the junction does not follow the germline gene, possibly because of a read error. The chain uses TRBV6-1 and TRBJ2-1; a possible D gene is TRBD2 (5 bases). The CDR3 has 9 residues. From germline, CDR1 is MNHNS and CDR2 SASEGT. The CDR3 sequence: CASGRTLLF. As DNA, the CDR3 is TGTGCCAGCGGAAGGACTCTACTCTTC.

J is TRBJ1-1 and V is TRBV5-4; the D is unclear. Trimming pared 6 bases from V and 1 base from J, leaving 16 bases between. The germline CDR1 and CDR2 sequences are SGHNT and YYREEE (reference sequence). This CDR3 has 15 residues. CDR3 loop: CASNSPPGGNTEAFF. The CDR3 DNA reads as TGTGCCAGCAACTCCCCCCCGGGAGGGAACACTGAAGCTTTCTTT.

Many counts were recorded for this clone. The CDR3 bases are TGTGCCAGCACCCATGGGACTAGCAACGAGCAGTACTTC. Translating it yields CASTHGTSNEQYF. V usage is TRBV7-9 and J usage is TRBJ2-7, with 9 bases identical to TRBD2. This CDR3 has 13 amino acids. V dropped 7 bases and J dropped 5; count of bases not matched to a gene: 6. Germline V gene lookup returns CDR1 SEHNR and CDR2 FQNEAQ (reference sequence).

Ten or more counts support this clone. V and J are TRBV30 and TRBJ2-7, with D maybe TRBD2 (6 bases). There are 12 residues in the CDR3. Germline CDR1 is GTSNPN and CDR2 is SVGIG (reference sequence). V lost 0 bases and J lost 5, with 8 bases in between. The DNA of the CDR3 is TGTGCCTGGAGTGTAGGAGGGGACGAGCAGTACTTC. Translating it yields CAWSVGGDEQYF.

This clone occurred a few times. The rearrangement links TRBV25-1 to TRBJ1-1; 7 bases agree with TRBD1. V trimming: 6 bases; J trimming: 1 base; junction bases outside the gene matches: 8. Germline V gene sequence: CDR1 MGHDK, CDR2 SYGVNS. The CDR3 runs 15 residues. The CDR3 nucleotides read TGTGCCAGCAGCGGAGAGGGACAGAAGAACACTGAAGCTTTCTTT. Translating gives CASSGEGQKNTEAFF. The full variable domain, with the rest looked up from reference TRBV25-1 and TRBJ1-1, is EADIYQTPRYLVIGTGKKITLECSQTMGHDKMYWYQQDPGMELHLIHYSYGVNSTEKGDLSSESTVSRIRTEHFPLTLESARPSHTSQYLCASSGEGQKNTEAFFGQGTRLTVV.

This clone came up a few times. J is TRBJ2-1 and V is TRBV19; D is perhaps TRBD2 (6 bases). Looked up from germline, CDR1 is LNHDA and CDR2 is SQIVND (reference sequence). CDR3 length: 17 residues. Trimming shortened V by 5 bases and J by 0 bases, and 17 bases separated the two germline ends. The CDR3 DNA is TGTGCCAGTAGTTCCCGGGGGAGGATCGGCTCCTACAATGAGCAGTTCTTC. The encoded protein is CASSSRGRIGSYNEQFF.

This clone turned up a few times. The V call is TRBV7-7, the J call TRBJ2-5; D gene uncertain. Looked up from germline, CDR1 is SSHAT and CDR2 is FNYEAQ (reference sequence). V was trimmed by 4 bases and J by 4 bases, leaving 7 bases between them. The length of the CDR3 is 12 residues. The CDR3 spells CASSSVGETQYF. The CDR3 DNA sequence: TGTGCCAGCAGCTCCGTCGGAGAGACCCAGTACTTC.

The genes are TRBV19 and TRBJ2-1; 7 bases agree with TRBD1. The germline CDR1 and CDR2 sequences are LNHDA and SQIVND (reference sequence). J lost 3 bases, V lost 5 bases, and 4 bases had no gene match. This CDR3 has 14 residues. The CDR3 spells CASSVGTVYNEQFF. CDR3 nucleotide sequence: TGTGCCAGTAGTGTCGGGACAGTCTACAATGAGCAGTTCTTC. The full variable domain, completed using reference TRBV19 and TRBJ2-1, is DGGITQSPKYLFRKEGQNVTLSCEQNLNHDAMYWYRQDPGQGLRLIYYSQIVNDFQKGDIAEGYSVSREKKESFPLTVTSAQKNPTAFYLCASSVGTVYNEQFFGPGTRLTVL.

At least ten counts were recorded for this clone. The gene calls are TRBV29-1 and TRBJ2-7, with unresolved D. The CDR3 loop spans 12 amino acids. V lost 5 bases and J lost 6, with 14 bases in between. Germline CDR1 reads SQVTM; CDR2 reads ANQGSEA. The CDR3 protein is CSVSSSLGEQYF. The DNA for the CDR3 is TGCAGCGTTTCGAGTAGCCTGGGCGAGCAGTACTTC.

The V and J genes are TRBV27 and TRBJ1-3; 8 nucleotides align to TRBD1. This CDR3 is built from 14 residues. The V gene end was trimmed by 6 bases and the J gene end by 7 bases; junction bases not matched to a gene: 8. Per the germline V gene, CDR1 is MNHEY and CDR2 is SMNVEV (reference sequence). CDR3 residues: CASRSRDRGNTIYF. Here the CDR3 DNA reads TGTGCCAGCAGGAGTCGCGACAGGGGCAACACCATATATTTT.

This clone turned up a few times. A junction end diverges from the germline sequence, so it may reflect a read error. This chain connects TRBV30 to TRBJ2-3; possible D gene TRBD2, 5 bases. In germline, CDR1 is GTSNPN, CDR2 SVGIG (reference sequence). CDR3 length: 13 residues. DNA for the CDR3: TGTGCCCGGAGGCTAGCAATAGATGATACGCAGTATTTT. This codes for CARRLAIDDTQYF.

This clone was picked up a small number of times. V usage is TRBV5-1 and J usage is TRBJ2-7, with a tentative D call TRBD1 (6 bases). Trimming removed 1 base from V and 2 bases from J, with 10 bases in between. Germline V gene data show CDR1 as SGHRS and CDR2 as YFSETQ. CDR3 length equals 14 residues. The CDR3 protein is CASSLIQGPYEQYF. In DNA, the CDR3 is TGCGCCAGCAGCTTGATACAGGGCCCCTACGAGCAGTACTTC. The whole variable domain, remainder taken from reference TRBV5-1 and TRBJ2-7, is KAGVTQTPRYLIKTRGQQVTLSCSPISGHRSVSWYQQTPGQGLQFLFEYFSETQRNKGNFPGRFSGRQFSNSRSEMNVSTLELGDSALYLCASSLIQGPYEQYFGPGTRLTVT.

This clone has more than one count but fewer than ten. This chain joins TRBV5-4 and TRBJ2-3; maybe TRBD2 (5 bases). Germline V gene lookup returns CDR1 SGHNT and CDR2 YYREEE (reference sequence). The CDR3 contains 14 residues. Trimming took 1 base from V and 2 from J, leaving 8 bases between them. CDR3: CASSLRGPTDTQYF. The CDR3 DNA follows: TGTGCCAGCAGCTTGCGAGGGCCCACAGATACGCAGTATTTT.

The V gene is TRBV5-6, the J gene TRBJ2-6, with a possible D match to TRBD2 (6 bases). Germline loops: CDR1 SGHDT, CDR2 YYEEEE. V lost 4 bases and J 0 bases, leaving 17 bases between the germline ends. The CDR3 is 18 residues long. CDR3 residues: CASSPWRGSSSGANVLTF. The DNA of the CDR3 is TGTGCCAGCAGCCCGTGGCGGGGTTCAAGCTCTGGGGCCAACGTCCTGACTTTC.

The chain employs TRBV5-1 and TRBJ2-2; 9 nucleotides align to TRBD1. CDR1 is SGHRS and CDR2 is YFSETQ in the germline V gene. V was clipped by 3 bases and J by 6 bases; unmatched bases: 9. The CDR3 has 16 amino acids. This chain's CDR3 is CASSSGTGWDAGELFF. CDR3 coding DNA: TGCGCCAGCAGCTCCGGGACAGGGTGGGATGCCGGGGAGCTGTTTTTT.

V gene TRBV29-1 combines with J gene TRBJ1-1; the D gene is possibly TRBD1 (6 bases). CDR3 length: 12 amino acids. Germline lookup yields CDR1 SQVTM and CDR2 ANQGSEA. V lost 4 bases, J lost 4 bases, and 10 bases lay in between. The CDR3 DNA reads TGCAGCGTTGGAGGGGGTGCCACTGAAGCTTTCTTT. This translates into CSVGGGATEAFF.

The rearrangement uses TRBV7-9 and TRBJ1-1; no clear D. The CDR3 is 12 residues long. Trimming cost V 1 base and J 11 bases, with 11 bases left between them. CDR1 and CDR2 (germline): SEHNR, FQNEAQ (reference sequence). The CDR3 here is CASSLDAVRAFF. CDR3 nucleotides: TGTGCCAGCAGCTTAGACGCGGTTCGCGCTTTCTTT.

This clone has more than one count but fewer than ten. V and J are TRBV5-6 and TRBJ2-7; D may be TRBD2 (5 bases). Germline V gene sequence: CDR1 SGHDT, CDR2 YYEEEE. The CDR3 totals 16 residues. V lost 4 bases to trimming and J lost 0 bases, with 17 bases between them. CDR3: CASSPGVYPSSYEQYF. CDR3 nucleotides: TGTGCCAGCAGCCCCGGGGTATACCCTAGCTCCTACGAGCAGTACTTC.

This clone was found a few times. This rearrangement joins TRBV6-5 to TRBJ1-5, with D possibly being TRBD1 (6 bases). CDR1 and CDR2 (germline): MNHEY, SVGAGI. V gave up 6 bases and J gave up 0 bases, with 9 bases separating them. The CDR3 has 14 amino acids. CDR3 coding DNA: TGTGCCAGCAGCAGGGGAGATAGCAATCAGCCCCAGCATTTT. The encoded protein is CASSRGDSNQPQHF.

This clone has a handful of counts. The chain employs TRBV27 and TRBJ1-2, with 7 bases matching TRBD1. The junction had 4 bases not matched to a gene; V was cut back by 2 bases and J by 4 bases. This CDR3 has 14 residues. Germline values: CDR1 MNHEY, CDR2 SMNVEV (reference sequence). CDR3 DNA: TGTGCCAGCAGTTTACGGACAGGCCTCTATGGCTACACCTTC. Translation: CASSLRTGLYGYTF.

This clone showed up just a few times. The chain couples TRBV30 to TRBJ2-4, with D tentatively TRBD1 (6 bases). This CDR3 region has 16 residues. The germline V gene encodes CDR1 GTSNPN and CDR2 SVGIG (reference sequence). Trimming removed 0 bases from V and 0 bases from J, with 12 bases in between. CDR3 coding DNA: TGTGCCTGGAGTGTAGGGACACTTCTAGCCAAAAACATTCAGTACTTC. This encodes CAWSVGTLLAKNIQYF.

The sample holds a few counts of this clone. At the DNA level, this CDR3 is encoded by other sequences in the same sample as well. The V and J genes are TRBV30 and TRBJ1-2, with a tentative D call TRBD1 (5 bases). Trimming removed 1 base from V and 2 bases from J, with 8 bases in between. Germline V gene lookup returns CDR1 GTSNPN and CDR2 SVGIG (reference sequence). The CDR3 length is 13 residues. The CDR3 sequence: CAWSGRGNYGYTF. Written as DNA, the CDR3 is TGTGCCTGGAGTGGGCGGGGCAACTATGGCTACACCTTC.

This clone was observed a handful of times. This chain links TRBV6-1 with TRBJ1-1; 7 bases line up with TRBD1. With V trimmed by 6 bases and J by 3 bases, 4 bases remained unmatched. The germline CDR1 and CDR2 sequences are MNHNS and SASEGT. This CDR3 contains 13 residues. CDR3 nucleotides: TGTGCCAGCAGCTTGGGACAGTACACTGAAGCTTTCTTT. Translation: CASSLGQYTEAFF.

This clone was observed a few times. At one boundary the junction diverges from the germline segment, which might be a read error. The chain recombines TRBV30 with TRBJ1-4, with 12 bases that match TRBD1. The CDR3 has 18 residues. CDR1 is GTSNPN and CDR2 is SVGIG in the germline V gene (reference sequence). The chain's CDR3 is CAWFQGTGGFTTNEKLLF. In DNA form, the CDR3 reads TGTGCCTGGTTTCAAGGGACAGGGGGCTTCACAACTAATGAAAAACTGCTTTTT.

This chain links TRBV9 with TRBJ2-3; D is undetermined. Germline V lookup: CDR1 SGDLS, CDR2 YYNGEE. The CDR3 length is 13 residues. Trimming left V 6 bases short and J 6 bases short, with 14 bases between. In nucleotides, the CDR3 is TGTGCCAGCAACGCGGCCACGTCGGATACGCAGTATTTT. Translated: CASNAATSDTQYF.

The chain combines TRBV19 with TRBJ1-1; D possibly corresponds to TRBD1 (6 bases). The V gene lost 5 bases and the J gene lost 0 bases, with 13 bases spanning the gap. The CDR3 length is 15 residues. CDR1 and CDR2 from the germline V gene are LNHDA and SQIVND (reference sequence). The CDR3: CASSLRQALNTEAFF. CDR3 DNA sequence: TGTGCCAGTAGTCTACGACAGGCCCTGAACACTGAAGCTTTCTTT.

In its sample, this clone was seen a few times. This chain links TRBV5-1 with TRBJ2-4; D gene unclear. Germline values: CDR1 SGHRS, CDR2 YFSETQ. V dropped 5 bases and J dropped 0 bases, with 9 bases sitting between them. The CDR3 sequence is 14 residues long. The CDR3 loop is CASSSEIAKNIQYF. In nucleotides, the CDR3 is TGCGCCAGCAGTTCCGAGATAGCCAAAAACATTCAGTACTTC.

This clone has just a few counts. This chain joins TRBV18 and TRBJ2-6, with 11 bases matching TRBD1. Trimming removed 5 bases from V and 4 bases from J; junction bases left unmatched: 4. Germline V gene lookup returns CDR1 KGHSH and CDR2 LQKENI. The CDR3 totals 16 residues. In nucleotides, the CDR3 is TGTGCCAGCTCAGGACAGGGGGCATCCGGGGCCAACGTCCTGACTTTC. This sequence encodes CASSGQGASGANVLTF.

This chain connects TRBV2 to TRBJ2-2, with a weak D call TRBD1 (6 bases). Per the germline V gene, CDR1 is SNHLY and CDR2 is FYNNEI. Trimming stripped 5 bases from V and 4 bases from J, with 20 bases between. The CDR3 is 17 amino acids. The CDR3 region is CASSSPPGTPITGELFF. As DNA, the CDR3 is TGTGCCAGCAGTTCTCCCCCCGGGACACCAATCACCGGGGAGCTGTTTTTT.

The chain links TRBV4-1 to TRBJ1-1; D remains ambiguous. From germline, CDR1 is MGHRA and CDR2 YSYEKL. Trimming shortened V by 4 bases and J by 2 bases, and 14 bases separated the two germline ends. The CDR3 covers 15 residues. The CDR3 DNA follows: TGCGCCAGCAGCCTTGGGCCGGTCGTTAACACTGAAGCTTTCTTT. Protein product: CASSLGPVVNTEAFF.

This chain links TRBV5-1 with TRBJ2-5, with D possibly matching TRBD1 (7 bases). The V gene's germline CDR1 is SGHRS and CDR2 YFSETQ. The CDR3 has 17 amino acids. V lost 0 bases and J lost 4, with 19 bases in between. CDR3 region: CASSLGQGGTIGETQYF. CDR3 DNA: TGCGCCAGCAGCTTGGGGCAGGGGGGTACGATTGGAGAGACCCAGTACTTC.

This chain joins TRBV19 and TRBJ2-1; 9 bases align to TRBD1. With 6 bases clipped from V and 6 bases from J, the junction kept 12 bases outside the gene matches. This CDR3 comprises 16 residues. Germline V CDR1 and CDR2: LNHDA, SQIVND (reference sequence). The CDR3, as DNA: TGTGCCAGTAGCCACGACACCGGGACAGGGATCAATGAGCAGTTCTTC. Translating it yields CASSHDTGTGINEQFF.